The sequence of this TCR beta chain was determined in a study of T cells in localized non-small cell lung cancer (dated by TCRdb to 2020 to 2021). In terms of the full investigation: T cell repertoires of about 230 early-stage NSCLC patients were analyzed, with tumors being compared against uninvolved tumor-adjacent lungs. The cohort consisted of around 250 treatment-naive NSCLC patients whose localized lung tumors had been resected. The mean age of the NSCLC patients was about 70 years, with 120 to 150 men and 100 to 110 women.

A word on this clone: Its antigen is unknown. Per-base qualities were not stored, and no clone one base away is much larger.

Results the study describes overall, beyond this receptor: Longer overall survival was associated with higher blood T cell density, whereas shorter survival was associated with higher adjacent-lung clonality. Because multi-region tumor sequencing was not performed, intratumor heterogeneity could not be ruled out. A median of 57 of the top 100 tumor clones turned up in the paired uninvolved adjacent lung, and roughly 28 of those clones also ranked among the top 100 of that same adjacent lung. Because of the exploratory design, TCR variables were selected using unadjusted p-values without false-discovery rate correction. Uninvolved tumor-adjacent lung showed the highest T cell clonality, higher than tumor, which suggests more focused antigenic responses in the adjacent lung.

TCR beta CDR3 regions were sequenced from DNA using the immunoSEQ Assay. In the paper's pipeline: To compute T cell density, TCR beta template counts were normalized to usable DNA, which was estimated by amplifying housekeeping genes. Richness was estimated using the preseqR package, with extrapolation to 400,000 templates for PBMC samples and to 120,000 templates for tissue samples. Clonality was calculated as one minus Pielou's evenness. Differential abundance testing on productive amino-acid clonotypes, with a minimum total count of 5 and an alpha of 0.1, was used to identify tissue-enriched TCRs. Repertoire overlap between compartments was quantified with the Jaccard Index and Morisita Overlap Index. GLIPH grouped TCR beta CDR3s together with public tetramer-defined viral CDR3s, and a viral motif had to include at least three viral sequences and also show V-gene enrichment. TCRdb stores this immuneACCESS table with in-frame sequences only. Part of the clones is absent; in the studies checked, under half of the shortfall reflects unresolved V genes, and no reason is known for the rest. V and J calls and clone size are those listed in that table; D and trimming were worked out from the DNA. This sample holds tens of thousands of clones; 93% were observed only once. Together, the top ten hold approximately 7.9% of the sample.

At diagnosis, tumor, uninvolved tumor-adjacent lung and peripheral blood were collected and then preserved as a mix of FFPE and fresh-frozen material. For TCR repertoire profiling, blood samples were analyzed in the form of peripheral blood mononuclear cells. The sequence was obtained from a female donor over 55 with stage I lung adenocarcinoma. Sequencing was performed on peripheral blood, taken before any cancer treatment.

The bases read TGCGCCAGCAGCCAAGAAGTCCGGTTTGCGGGGACCAATGAGCAGTTCTTC. Its protein reads: CASSQEVRFAGTNEQFF. The rearranged chain carries TRBV4-3 and TRBJ2-1; D gene: possibly TRBD2, on 6 matching bases. CDR1 LGHNA and CDR2 YSLEER are derived from the germline V gene. V lost 0 bases and J lost 6 bases; the stretch between them is 18 bases long. The CDR3 runs 17 residues from the cysteine to the phenylalanine. The kept DNA is CDR3 alone, 51 bases in frame from the first base.